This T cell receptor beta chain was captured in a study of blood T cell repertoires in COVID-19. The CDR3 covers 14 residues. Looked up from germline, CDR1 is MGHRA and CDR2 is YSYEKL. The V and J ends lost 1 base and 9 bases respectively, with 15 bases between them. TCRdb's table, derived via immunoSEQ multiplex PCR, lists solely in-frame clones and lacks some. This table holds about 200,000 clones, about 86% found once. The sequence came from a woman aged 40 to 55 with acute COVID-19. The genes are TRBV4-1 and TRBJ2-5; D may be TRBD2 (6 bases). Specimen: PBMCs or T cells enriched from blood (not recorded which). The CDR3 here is CASSQATTPGAQYF. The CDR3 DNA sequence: TGCGCCAGCAGCCAAGCAACCACCCCGGGGGCCCAGTACTTC.